The TCR beta chain described here comes from a study of human T cells and chemical hapten exposure. The time point: patch test 2, 6 weeks after DPC sensitization. Treatment here: therapeutic diphenylcyclopropenone sensitization with weekly scalp DPC. Alopecia patients, 18 to 70 years old and DPC-suitable, served as donors. TCRdb redid the calling of the RACE reads with MiXCR, one entry per CDR3 protein. The sample includes a few hundred thousand distinct CDR3 sequences, 6% to 7% seen only once; the top ten take about 5.4%. This CDR3 contains 16 residues. Trimming shortened V by 0 bases and J by 0 bases, and 6 bases separated the two germline ends. Per germline, CDR1 LGHNA and CDR2 YSLEER.

This receptor was identified in a woman aged 18-29 years with alopecia areata. Some clones in this sample may be carry-over from other donors' samples. This chain joins TRBV4-3 and TRBJ2-6; D call uncertain. This sample comprised whole blood, obtained in connection with sensitization to the hapten diphenylcyclopropenone (DPC). DNA for the CDR3: TGCGCCAGCAGCCAAGACCACACCTCTGGGGCCAACGTCCTGACTTTC. It encodes CASSQDHTSGANVLTF.